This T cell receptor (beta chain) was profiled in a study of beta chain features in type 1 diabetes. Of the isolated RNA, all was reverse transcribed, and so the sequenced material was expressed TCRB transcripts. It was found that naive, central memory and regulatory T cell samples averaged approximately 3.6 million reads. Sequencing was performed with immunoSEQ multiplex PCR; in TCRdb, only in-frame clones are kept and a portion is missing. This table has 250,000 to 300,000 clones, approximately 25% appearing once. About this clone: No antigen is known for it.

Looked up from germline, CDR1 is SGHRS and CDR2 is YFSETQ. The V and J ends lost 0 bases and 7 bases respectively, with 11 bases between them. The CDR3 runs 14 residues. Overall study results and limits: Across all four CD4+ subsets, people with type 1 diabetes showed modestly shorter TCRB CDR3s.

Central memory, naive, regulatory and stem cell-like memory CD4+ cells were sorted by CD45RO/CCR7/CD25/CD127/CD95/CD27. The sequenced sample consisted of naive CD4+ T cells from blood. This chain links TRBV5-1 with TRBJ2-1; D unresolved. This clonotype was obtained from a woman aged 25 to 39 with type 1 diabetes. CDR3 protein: CASSLVAVANEQFF. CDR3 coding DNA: TGCGCCAGCAGCTTGGTGGCAGTAGCTAATGAGCAGTTCTTC.